This T cell receptor (beta chain) is drawn from a study of blood T cells in healthy people across ages. Sample-barcoded 5' priming and a J-beta primer mix drove a second PCR of roughly 7 to 11 cycles. TCRdb reanalysed the 5' RACE reads using MiXCR and keeps one entry per CDR3 protein. In the table there are about 780,000 distinct CDR3 sequences, roughly 25% of which are singletons. The V gene's germline CDR1 is MDHEN and CDR2 SYDVKM. This CDR3 comprises 13 residues. Of note for this clonotype: What it binds is unknown.

Researchers report isolating at least 7 million PBMCs per sample. Study-level results: Getting older went along with TCR beta diversity per million T cells dropping roughly linearly. The study found more naive CD4+ cells and higher diversity in long-lived than aged donors.

The data were also submitted as part of a second study, on T cells of mothers and their children. This second report adds: Comparable shaping of TCR recombination output by thymic selection was observed in related and unrelated pairs.

This clonotype was sampled from a boy younger than 18 in good health. The sequencing sample was made of blood. The V and J genes are TRBV28 and TRBJ2-5; the D call may be TRBD1 or TRBD2 (5 bases each). The J call may be faulty, since TRBJ2-7 better matches the DNA end. CDR3 in amino acids: CASSFGASYEQYF. CDR3 nucleotides: TGTGCCAGCAGTTTCGGGGCTTCCTACGAGCAGTACTTC.